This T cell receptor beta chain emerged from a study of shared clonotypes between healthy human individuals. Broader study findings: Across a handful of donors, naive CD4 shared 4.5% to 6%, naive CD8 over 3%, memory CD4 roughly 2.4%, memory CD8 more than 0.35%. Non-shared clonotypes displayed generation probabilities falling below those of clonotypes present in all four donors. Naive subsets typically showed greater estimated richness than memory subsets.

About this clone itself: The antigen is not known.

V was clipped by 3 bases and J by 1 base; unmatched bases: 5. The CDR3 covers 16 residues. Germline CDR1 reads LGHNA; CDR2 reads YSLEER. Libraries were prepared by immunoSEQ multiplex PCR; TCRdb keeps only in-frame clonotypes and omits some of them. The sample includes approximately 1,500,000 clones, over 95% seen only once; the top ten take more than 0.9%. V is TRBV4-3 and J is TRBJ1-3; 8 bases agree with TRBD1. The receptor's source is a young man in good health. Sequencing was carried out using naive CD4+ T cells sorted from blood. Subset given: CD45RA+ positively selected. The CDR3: CASSHGQGQSGNTIYF. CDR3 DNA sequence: TGCGCCAGCAGCCACGGACAGGGTCAATCTGGAAACACCATATATTTT.